This is a list of T cell receptor beta chains from one sample in a study of blood T cell repertoires in COVID-19. Sequencing used immunoSEQ multiplex PCR; TCRdb keeps in-frame clones, though not all of them. The repertoire holds over 350,000 clones, with 85% to 90% as singletons. Source material: PBMCs or T cells enriched from blood (not recorded which). Source of these receptors: a woman aged 18-29 years who had recovered from COVID-19. Each CDR3 is given without its conserved first and last residue. Each record gives: J gene, V gene, D gene, CDR3 protein. A D gene is named only where the DNA matches it firmly.

j_gene: TRBJ1-3
v_gene: TRBV3-1/TRBV3-2
d_gene: -
CDR3aa: ASSQDTPVYGNTIY

j_gene: TRBJ1-1
v_gene: TRBV6-5
d_gene: -
CDR3aa: ASRQTENTEAF

j_gene: TRBJ2-5
v_gene: TRBV7-2
d_gene: -
CDR3aa: ASSLGAGVVETQY

j_gene: TRBJ1-6
v_gene: TRBV5-1
d_gene: TRBD1
CDR3aa: ASSLKGANDNSPLH

j_gene: TRBJ1-5
v_gene: TRBV7-3
d_gene: -
CDR3aa: ASSRKGGDQPQH

j_gene: TRBJ1-2
v_gene: TRBV30
d_gene: -
CDR3aa: AWSVVGGVRDGYT

j_gene: TRBJ2-3
v_gene: TRBV6-1
d_gene: -
CDR3aa: ASSESGVTDTQY

j_gene: TRBJ2-7
v_gene: TRBV28
d_gene: -
CDR3aa: ASSFVRLGYEQY

j_gene: TRBJ2-5
v_gene: TRBV5-1
d_gene: TRBD2
CDR3aa: ASSFTSGGAVETQY

j_gene: TRBJ1-2
v_gene: TRBV6-5
d_gene: -
CDR3aa: ASSYREPITSNGYT

j_gene: TRBJ1-2
v_gene: TRBV6-6
d_gene: TRBD1
CDR3aa: ASSRTGVYGYT

j_gene: TRBJ2-1
v_gene: TRBV9
d_gene: TRBD1
CDR3aa: ASSAGTGTIYNEQF

j_gene: TRBJ2-7
v_gene: TRBV30
d_gene: TRBD2
CDR3aa: AWSGSGGIYEQY

j_gene: TRBJ1-6
v_gene: TRBV10-2
d_gene: TRBD1
CDR3aa: ASSSDRGFSPLH

j_gene: TRBJ2-5
v_gene: TRBV18
d_gene: TRBD2
CDR3aa: ASSPRLAGGPETQY

j_gene: TRBJ2-5
v_gene: TRBV11-2
d_gene: TRBD2
CDR3aa: ASSSSSGQETQY

j_gene: TRBJ1-3
v_gene: TRBV27
d_gene: -
CDR3aa: ASARTGSSGNTIY

j_gene: TRBJ1-1
v_gene: TRBV3-1/TRBV3-2
d_gene: TRBD1
CDR3aa: ASGGQGLRAF

j_gene: TRBJ1-1
v_gene: TRBV19
d_gene: TRBD1
CDR3aa: ASSMSGTAFTEAF

j_gene: TRBJ2-1
v_gene: TRBV30
d_gene: -
CDR3aa: AWISWGPGNEQF

j_gene: TRBJ2-6
v_gene: TRBV5-1
d_gene: TRBD1
CDR3aa: ASSMGQGALGGISGANVLT

j_gene: TRBJ1-3
v_gene: TRBV3-1/TRBV3-2
d_gene: -
CDR3aa: ASSQDTAGPGNTIY

j_gene: TRBJ1-1
v_gene: TRBV28
d_gene: -
CDR3aa: ASSNRDGVTEAF

j_gene: TRBJ2-7
v_gene: TRBV7-2
d_gene: -
CDR3aa: ASSPRGQPTYEQY

j_gene: TRBJ1-1
v_gene: TRBV5-1
d_gene: -
CDR3aa: ASSLGQMNTEAF

j_gene: TRBJ2-7
v_gene: TRBV18
d_gene: -
CDR3aa: ASSPPGAIYEQY

j_gene: TRBJ1-2
v_gene: TRBV28
d_gene: -
CDR3aa: ASSFSTKDPQDAANYGYT

j_gene: TRBJ1-1
v_gene: TRBV11-2
d_gene: -
CDR3aa: ASSRRQVQNLEAF

j_gene: TRBJ1-2
v_gene: TRBV6-5
d_gene: TRBD1
CDR3aa: ASSYSIGGNGYT

j_gene: TRBJ1-1
v_gene: TRBV19
d_gene: -
CDR3aa: ASRPSGMNTEAF

j_gene: TRBJ2-5
v_gene: TRBV29-1
d_gene: -
CDR3aa: SVEIQGGETQY

j_gene: TRBJ2-5
v_gene: TRBV12-3/TRBV12-4
d_gene: -
CDR3aa: ASSQDSEETQY

j_gene: TRBJ1-5
v_gene: TRBV6-5
d_gene: -
CDR3aa: ASSYGGGGQPQH

j_gene: TRBJ2-3
v_gene: TRBV28
d_gene: -
CDR3aa: ASSSPKGGITDTQY

j_gene: TRBJ1-4
v_gene: TRBV20-1
d_gene: TRBD1
CDR3aa: SASHRQGEQKLF

j_gene: TRBJ1-1
v_gene: TRBV24-1
d_gene: -
CDR3aa: ATSDLGGSGEAF

j_gene: TRBJ2-1
v_gene: TRBV18
d_gene: -
CDR3aa: ASSPASHSSYNEQF

j_gene: TRBJ2-1
v_gene: TRBV7-6
d_gene: TRBD1
CDR3aa: ASSPGQRSSYNEQF

j_gene: TRBJ2-2
v_gene: TRBV30
d_gene: -
CDR3aa: AWRAENTGELF

j_gene: TRBJ2-1
v_gene: TRBV6-6
d_gene: -
CDR3aa: ASSSQTDNEQF

j_gene: TRBJ1-1
v_gene: TRBV15
d_gene: TRBD1
CDR3aa: ATSGGQRMNTEAF

j_gene: TRBJ2-7
v_gene: TRBV27
d_gene: TRBD1
CDR3aa: ASSPRDRGYEQY

j_gene: TRBJ2-6
v_gene: TRBV6-4
d_gene: TRBD1
CDR3aa: ASSGGQGFSGANVLT

j_gene: TRBJ1-1
v_gene: TRBV19
d_gene: TRBD1
CDR3aa: ASRGQMNTEAF

j_gene: TRBJ2-5
v_gene: TRBV5-1
d_gene: TRBD2
CDR3aa: ASSLVAQRGPQETQY

j_gene: TRBJ2-4
v_gene: TRBV6-5
d_gene: TRBD1
CDR3aa: ASSPLRDRARIQY

j_gene: TRBJ2-2
v_gene: TRBV27
d_gene: -
CDR3aa: ASTGGGELF

j_gene: TRBJ1-5
v_gene: TRBV6-2/TRBV6-3
d_gene: -
CDR3aa: ASSYLSEGNQPQH

j_gene: TRBJ2-2
v_gene: TRBV5-1
d_gene: TRBD1
CDR3aa: ASSFGQGIDTGELF

j_gene: TRBJ1-2
v_gene: TRBV6-5
d_gene: -
CDR3aa: ASSPPGRYGYT

j_gene: TRBJ1-3
v_gene: TRBV28
d_gene: -
CDR3aa: ASSLLAGSGNTIY

j_gene: TRBJ1-2
v_gene: TRBV7-9
d_gene: -
CDR3aa: ASSLGDGGSNRGYT

j_gene: TRBJ1-1
v_gene: TRBV5-6
d_gene: -
CDR3aa: ASSLASSEAF

j_gene: TRBJ2-7
v_gene: TRBV30
d_gene: -
CDR3aa: AWTDTSYEQY